The clone carrying this TCR beta chain turned up a few times. Its antigen is still unknown. This CDR3 comprises 14 residues. Germline assignment: CDR1 SGHTA and CDR2 FQGNSA. Trimming cost V 4 bases and J 5 bases; bases outside gene matches: 7. This record belongs to a study of beta chain features in type 1 diabetes. Regarding the study as a whole: Among type 1 diabetes patients, VDJ junctions had fewer insertions and more deletions. The study found that naive, central memory and Treg TCRB repertoires appeared more similar in patients than in healthy donors. In all four CD4+ subsets, TCRB CDR3 length was significantly, moderately reduced in type 1 diabetes.

As every portion of the isolated RNA was reverse transcribed, the sequencing read expressed TCRB transcripts. Sequencing of naive, central memory and regulatory T cell samples gave an average of approximately 3.8 million reads. The repertoire was sequenced with immunoSEQ multiplex PCR; TCRdb's copy has only in-frame clones and lacks some. The sample yields under 400,000 clones, 10% to 15% seen once. A single heparinised blood sample, averaging approximately 110 mL, was obtained per donor. The source is a young woman with type 1 diabetes. V gene TRBV7-2 combines with J gene TRBJ1-1; 7 nucleotides align to TRBD1. The sample comprised naive CD4+ T cells from blood. This CDR3 reads CASSYRTGGTEAFF. In nucleotides, the CDR3 is TGTGCCAGCAGCTACAGGACAGGAGGGACTGAAGCTTTCTTT.